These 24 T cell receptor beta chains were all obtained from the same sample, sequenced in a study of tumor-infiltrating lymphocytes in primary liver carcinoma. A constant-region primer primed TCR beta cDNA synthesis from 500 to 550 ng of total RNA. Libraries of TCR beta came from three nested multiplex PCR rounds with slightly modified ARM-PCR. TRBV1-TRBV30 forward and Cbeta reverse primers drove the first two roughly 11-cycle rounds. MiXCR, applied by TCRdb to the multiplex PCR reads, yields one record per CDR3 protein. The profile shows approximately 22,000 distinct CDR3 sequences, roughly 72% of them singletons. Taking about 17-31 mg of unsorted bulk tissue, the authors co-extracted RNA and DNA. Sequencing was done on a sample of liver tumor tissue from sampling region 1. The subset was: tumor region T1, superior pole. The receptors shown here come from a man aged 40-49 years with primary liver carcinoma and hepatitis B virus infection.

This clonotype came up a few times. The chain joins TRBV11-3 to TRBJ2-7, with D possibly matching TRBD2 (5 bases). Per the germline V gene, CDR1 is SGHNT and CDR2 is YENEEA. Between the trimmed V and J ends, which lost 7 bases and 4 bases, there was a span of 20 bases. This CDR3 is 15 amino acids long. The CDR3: CASNAGGTVGYEQYF. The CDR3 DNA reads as TGTGCCAGCAACGCCGGAGGTACAGTCGGTTACGAGCAGTACTTC.

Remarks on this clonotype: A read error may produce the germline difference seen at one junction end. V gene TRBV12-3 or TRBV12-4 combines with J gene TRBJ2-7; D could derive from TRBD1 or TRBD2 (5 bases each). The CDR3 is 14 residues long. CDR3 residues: CASSWDVGIDEQYF. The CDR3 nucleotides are TGTGCCAGTAGTTGGGACGTCGGAATCGACGAGCAGTACTTC.

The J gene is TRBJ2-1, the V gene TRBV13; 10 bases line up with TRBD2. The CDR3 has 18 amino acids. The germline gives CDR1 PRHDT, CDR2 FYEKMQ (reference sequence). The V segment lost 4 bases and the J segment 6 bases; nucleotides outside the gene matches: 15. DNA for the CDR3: TGTGCCAGCAGCTCTCGTCTAGCGGGAGCCCATGACTGCAATGAGCAGTTCTTC. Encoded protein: CASSSRLAGAHDCNEQFF.

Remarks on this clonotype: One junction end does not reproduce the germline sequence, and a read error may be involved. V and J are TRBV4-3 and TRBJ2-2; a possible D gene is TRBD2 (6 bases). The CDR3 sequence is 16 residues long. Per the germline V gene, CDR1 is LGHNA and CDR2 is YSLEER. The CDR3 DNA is TGCGCCAACTGCCAAAACCCAGAAGGAAACCCCGGGGGGCTGTTTTTT. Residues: CANCQNPEGNPGGLFF.

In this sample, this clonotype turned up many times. The CDR3 loop is CASSALGYGYTF. The CDR3 region has the DNA TGTGCCAGCAGTGCCCTGGGGTATGGCTACACCTTC. The J gene is TRBJ1-2, the V gene TRBV2; D gene ambiguous. Germline V gene sequence: CDR1 SNHLY, CDR2 FYNNEI. Trimming shortened V by 4 bases and J by 5 bases, and 8 bases separated the two germline ends. The CDR3 contains 12 residues.

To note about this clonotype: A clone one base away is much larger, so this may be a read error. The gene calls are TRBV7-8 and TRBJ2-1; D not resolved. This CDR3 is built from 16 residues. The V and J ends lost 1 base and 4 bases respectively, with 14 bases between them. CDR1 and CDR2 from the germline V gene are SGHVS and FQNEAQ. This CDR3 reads CASSLVSLGKYNEQFF. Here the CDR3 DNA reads TGTGCCAGCAGCTTAGTCTCACTGGGGAAGTACAATGAGCAGTTCTTC.

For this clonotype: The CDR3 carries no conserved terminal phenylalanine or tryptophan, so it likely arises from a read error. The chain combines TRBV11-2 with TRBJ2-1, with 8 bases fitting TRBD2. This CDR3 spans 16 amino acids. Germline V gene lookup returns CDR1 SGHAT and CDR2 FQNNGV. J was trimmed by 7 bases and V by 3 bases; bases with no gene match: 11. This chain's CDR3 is CASSLEPLAGMNEQFL. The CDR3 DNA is TGTGCCAGCAGCTTGGAGCCCTTAGCGGGAATGAATGAGCAGTTCTTA.

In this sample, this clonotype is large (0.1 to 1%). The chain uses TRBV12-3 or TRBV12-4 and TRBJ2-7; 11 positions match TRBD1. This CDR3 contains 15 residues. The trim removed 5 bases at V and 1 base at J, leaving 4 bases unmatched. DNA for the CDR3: TGTGCCAGCAGTATGGGGACAGGGGGGTCCTACGAGCAGTACTTC. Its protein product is CASSMGTGGSYEQYF.

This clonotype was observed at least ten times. The CDR3 DNA reads as TGTGCCAGCAGTTTGTGGGTAGGCGATCAGCCCCAGCATTTT. It yields the protein CASSLWVGDQPQHF. The chain is built from TRBV28 and TRBJ1-5; D uncertain. Deletions cut 3 bases from V and 5 bases from J, with 11 bases between. From germline, CDR1 is MDHEN and CDR2 SYDVKM. The CDR3 has 14 amino acids.

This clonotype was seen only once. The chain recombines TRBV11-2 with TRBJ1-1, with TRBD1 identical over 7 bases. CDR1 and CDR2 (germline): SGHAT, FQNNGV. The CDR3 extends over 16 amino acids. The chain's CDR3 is CTGSPSRGLVNTEAFF. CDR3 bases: TGTACCGGCAGCCCGTCCAGGGGGTTGGTGAACACTGAAGCTTTCTTT.

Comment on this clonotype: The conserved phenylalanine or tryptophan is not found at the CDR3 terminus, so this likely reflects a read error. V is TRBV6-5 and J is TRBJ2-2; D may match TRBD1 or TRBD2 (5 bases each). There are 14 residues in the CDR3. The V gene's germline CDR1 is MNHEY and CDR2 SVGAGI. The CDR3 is CTGSYGGLTGELFL. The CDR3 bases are TGTACCGGCAGTTATGGGGGTCTTACTGGGGAGCTGTTTTTA.

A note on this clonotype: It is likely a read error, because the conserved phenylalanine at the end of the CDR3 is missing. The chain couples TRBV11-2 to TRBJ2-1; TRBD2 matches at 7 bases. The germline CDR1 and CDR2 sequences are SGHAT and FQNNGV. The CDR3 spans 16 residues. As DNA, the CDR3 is TGCGCCAGCAGCTATACTAGCGTCCATTTATACAATGAGCAGTTCTCC. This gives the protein CASSYTSVHLYNEQFS.

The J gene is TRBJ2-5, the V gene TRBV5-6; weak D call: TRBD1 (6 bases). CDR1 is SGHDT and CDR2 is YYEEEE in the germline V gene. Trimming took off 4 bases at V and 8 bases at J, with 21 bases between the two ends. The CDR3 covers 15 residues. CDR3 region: CASSLPRTDGDTQYF. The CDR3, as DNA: TGTGCCAGCAGCCTACCCCGGACAGATGGAGATACCCAGTACTTC.

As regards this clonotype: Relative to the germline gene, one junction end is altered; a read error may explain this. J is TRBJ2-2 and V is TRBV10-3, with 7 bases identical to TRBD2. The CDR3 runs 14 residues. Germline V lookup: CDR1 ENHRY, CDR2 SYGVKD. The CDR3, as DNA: TGTGTCATCAGGGAGCGGGACGACACCGGGGAACTGTTTTTC. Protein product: CVIRERDDTGELFF.

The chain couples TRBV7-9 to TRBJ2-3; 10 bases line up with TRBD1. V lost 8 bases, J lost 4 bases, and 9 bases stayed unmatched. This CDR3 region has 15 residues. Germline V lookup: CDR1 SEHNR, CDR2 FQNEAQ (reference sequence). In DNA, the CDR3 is TGTGCCAGCCGCCTAAGACAGGGGGCCGCAGATACGCAGTATTTT. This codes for CASRLRQGAADTQYF.

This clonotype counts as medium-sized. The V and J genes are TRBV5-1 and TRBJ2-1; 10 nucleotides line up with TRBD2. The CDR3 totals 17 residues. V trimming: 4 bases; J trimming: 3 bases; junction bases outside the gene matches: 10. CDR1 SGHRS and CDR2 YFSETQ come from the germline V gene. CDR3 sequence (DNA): TGCGCCAGCAGCAGCCCTCTAGCGGGAGTCTTCTACAATGAGCAGTTCTTC. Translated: CASSSPLAGVFYNEQFF.

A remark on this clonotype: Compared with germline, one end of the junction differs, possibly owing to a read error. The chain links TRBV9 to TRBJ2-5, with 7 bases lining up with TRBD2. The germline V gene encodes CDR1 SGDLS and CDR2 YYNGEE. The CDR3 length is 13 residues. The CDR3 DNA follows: TGTGTCAGCAGCGTAGGACTAGTGGAGACCCAGTACTTC. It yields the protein CVSSVGLVETQYF.

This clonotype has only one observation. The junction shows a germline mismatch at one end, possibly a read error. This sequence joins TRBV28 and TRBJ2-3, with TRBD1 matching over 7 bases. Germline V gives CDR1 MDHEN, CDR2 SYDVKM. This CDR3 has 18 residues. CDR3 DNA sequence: TGTGCCAGCAGTCCCCAAGCAGAAGGACAGGTAGACACAGATATGCAGTGTTTT. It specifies CASSPQAEGQVDTDMQCF. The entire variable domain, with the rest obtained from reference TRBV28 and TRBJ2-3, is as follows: DVKVTQSSRYLVKRTGEKVFLECVQDMDHENMFWYRQDPGLGLRLIYFSYDVKMKEKGDIPEGYSVSREKKERFSLILESASTNQTSMYLCASSPQAEGQVDTDMQCFGPGTRLTVL.

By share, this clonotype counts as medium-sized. The DNA for the CDR3 is TGTGCCAGCAGCTCATCGGAGACCCAGTACTTC. Its protein product is CASSSSETQYF. The chain joins TRBV12-3 or TRBV12-4 to TRBJ2-5; D unclear. The CDR3 loop spans 11 amino acids. The V and J ends lost 6 bases and 5 bases respectively, with 7 bases between them.

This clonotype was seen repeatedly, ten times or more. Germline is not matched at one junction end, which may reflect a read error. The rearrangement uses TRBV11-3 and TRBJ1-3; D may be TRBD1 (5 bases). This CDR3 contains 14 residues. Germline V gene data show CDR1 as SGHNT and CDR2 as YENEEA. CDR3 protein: CTSSLYGAGNTIYF. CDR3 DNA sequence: TGTACCAGCAGCTTATACGGGGCTGGGAACACCATATATTTT.

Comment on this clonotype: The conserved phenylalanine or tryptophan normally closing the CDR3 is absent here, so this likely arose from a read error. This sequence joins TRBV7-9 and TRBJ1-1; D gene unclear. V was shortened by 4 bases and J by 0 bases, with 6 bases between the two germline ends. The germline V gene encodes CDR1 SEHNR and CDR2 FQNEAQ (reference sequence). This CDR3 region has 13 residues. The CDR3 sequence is CASSSLVNTEAFS. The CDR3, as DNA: TGTGCCAGCAGCTCTCTGGTGAACACTGAAGCTTTCTCC.

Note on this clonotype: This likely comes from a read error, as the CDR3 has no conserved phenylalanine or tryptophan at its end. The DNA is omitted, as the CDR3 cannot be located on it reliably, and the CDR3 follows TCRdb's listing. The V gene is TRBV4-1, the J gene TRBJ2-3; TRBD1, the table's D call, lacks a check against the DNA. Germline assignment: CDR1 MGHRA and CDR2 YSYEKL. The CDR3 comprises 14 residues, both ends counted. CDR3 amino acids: CASSQVTRGDTQYL.

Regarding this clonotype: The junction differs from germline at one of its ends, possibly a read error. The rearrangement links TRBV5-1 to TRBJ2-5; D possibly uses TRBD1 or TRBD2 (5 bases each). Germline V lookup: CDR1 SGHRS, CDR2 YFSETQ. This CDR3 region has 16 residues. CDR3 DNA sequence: TGCGCCAGTAGCTTGGCCGGGTGGGGGATCCAGGAGACCCAGTACTTC. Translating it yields CASSLAGWGIQETQYF.

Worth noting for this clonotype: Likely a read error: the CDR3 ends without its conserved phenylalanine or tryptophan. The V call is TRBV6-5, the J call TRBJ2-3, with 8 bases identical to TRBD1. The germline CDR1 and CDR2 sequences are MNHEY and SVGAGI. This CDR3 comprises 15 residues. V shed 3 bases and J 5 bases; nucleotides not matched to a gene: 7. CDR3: CASSYGQGAGDTQYY. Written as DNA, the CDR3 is TGTGCCAGCAGTTATGGGCAGGGGGCGGGAGATACGCAGTATTAT.